A single T cell receptor beta chain is shown here with its context. Study processing details: Reference gene primer amplification gave nucleated cell count estimates. The method was immunoSEQ multiplex PCR; TCRdb's version includes in-frame clones alone and lacks a portion of them. V and J calls and clone size come straight from that table; D and trimming were deduced from the DNA. Of approximately 300,000 clones detected, 92% appear once; the ten largest clones hold around 20%. The entry originates in a study of blood T cell repertoires in COVID-19. Participants' own reports of clinical history determined their cohort assignment. The source material was PBMCs or T cells enriched from blood (not recorded which). This TCR derives from a woman aged 25-40 years who had recovered from COVID-19.

The CDR3 is CASSLSRGPYEQYF. DNA for the CDR3: TGTGCCAGCAGTTTATCTAGGGGGCCCTACGAGCAGTACTTC. This rearrangement joins TRBV27 to TRBJ2-7, with TRBD1 matching over 7 bases. The germline V gene has CDR1 MNHEY and CDR2 SMNVEV (reference sequence). The J segment lost 2 bases and the V segment lost 0 bases, leaving 1 base of the junction unmatched. The CDR3 loop spans 14 amino acids.